This record covers a single T cell receptor beta chain. The antigen remains undetermined. This sample is drawn from a study of radiotherapy plus CTLA-4 blockade in lung cancer. Study-level background: Objective responses were recorded in more than 15% of patients, with disease control recorded in roughly 31%.

Focal radiation was given together with CTLA-4 blockade (ipilimumab) to patients with chemo-refractory metastatic non-small-cell lung cancer. Measured with immunoSEQ multiplex PCR; TCRdb has only the in-frame clones, and not every one. The sample has 70,000 to 95,000 clones, about four fifths seen once. From germline, CDR1 is SGHRS and CDR2 YFSETQ. This CDR3 contains 16 residues. With 0 bases removed from V and 0 bases from J, the gap between germline ends came to 11 bases. Whole-study results and caveats: Some TCR clones had been derived from tumors. These clones expanded in peripheral blood after radiotherapy plus ipilimumab. Dynamics of early blood T cell clones, together with interferon-beta, were reportedly the best predictors of response.

This specimen consisted of peripheral blood, obtained from a patient treated with radiotherapy plus ipilimumab. This clonotype originated in a human donor with non-small cell lung cancer that progressed on radiotherapy plus ipilimumab. The chain employs TRBV5-1 and TRBJ2-3, with TRBD1 as a possible D gene (5 bases). The CDR3 bases are TGCGCCAGCAGCTTGGGACAGACGTCTAGCACAGATACGCAGTATTTT. It translates to CASSLGQTSSTDTQYF.